These 29 T cell receptor beta chains were all obtained from the same sample, sequenced in a study of cytotoxic CD8 clonotypes in ibrutinib-treated CLL. TCRdb's table, derived via immunoSEQ multiplex PCR, lists solely in-frame clones and lacks some. In the table there are 130,000 to 150,000 clones, approximately 90% of which are singletons. The source was PBMCs, collected after 12 months of ibrutinib treatment. These receptors were taken from a human donor with chronic lymphocytic leukemia.

The rearrangement uses TRBV27 and TRBJ1-1; 7 nucleotides align to TRBD1. The CDR3 covers 13 residues. V lost 7 bases, J lost 0 bases, and 2 bases stayed unmatched. CDR1 is MNHEY and CDR2 is SMNVEV in the germline V gene (reference sequence). The CDR3 DNA follows: TGTGCCAGCAAGACAGGGATGAACACTGAAGCTTTCTTT. It translates to CASKTGMNTEAFF.

This sequence joins TRBV30 and TRBJ2-1; D remains unclear. Germline V gene data show CDR1 as GTSNPN and CDR2 as SVGIG (reference sequence). This CDR3 has 13 amino acids. V was shortened by 0 bases and J by 3 bases, with 6 bases between the two germline ends. CDR3 sequence: CAWSVGVYNEQFF. The CDR3 region has the DNA TGTGCCTGGAGTGTAGGTGTCTACAATGAGCAGTTCTTC. The variable domain in full, with the rest retrieved from reference TRBV30 and TRBJ2-1, is SQTIHQWPATLVQPVGSPLSLECTVEGTSNPNLYWYRQAAGRGLQLLFYSVGIGQISSEVPQNLSASRPQDRQFILSSKKLLLSDSGFYLCAWSVGVYNEQFFGPGTRLTVL.

This rearrangement joins TRBV7-2 to TRBJ1-2; D is uncertain. The CDR3 spans 13 residues. In germline, CDR1 is SGHTA, CDR2 FQGNSA. V lost 5 bases and J lost 3, with 10 bases in between. In DNA, the CDR3 is TGTGCCAGCAGCCCCCGAGTGGACTATGGCTACACCTTC. Encoded protein: CASSPRVDYGYTF.

The V gene is TRBV9, the J gene TRBJ2-7; D uncertain. V shed 4 bases and J shed 2 bases, with 7 bases lying between them. The CDR3 contains 12 residues. The germline V gene encodes CDR1 SGDLS and CDR2 YYNGEE. The CDR3 here is CASSRVPYEQYF. The CDR3, as DNA: TGTGCCAGCAGCCGTGTTCCCTACGAGCAGTACTTC.

The V call is TRBV14, the J call TRBJ2-3, with TRBD2 matching 11 bases. The CDR3 runs 19 residues. Trimming at V came to 5 bases and at J to 5 bases, leaving 18 bases not matched to a gene. The germline V gene has CDR1 SGHDN and CDR2 FVKESK. DNA for the CDR3: TGTGCCAGCAGCTTGGGACTAGCGGAATCCTATCAAGGAGGAGATACGCAGTATTTT. Protein product: CASSLGLAESYQGGDTQYF.

This clone occurred once. The V call is TRBV7-2, the J call TRBJ2-7; D uncertain. Between the trimmed V and J ends, which lost 1 base and 0 bases, there was a span of 7 bases. The CDR3 runs 14 residues. Germline V gives CDR1 SGHTA, CDR2 FQGNSA. The CDR3 sequence: CASSLGWGSYEQYF. In DNA form, the CDR3 reads TGTGCCAGCAGCTTAGGATGGGGCTCCTACGAGCAGTACTTC.

The V gene is TRBV6-1, the J gene TRBJ2-1; no clear D gene. Trimming removed 3 bases from V and 3 bases from J, with 12 bases in between. Germline lookup yields CDR1 MNHNS and CDR2 SASEGT. The CDR3 length is 15 residues. Written as DNA, the CDR3 is TGTGCCAGCAGTGATCTCCTTCACTTCTACAATGAGCAGTTCTTC. Translation: CASSDLLHFYNEQFF.

This clone was counted between two and nine times. This chain's CDR3 is CASKPGLNTGELFF. The CDR3 coding sequence is TGTGCCAGCAAACCGGGACTAAACACCGGGGAGCTGTTTTTT. V usage is TRBV6-6 and J usage is TRBJ2-2, with TRBD2 matching over 7 bases. This CDR3 region has 14 residues. Germline assignment: CDR1 MNHNY and CDR2 SVGAGI (reference sequence). The J segment lost 2 bases and the V segment lost 7 bases, leaving 4 bases of the junction unmatched.

The chain couples TRBV11-3 to TRBJ2-1; no clear D. Germline CDR1 and CDR2: SGHNT and YENEEA. The CDR3 sequence is 13 residues long. Trimming stripped 5 bases from V and 10 bases from J, with 15 bases between. CDR3 sequence reads: CASSPRAAQEQFF. The CDR3 DNA sequence: TGTGCCAGCAGCCCACGGGCAGCGCAAGAGCAGTTCTTC.

This clone has a single count. The chain employs TRBV5-4 and TRBJ2-7; unclear D gene. Germline-derived CDR1 and CDR2 are SGHNT and YYREEE (reference sequence). CDR3 size: 16 residues. Trimming cost V 0 bases and J 1 base, with 14 bases left between them. CDR3 DNA: TGTGCCAGCAGCTTGGAAAGGAGTTCTTTATCCTACGAGCAGTACTTC. Amino acids: CASSLERSSLSYEQYF.

The rearrangement uses TRBV5-1 and TRBJ2-7, with TRBD2 identical over 12 bases. V shed 4 bases and J 6 bases; nucleotides not matched to a gene: 5. The CDR3 extends over 14 amino acids. Germline CDR1 reads SGHRS; CDR2 reads YFSETQ. The CDR3 is CASSKTSGSLEQYF. The CDR3, as DNA: TGCGCCAGCAGCAAGACTAGCGGGAGCCTCGAGCAGTACTTC.

CDR3 region: CASSQGQHPNYGYTF. For the CDR3, the DNA is TGCGCCAGCAGCCAAGGACAGCACCCTAACTATGGCTACACCTTC. The V call is TRBV5-1, the J call TRBJ1-2, with D maybe TRBD1 (6 bases). Germline V gene data show CDR1 as SGHRS and CDR2 as YFSETQ. Trimming cost V 4 bases and J 0 bases, with 13 bases left between them. The CDR3 loop spans 15 amino acids.

The gene calls are TRBV19 and TRBJ2-2, with 9 nucleotides matching TRBD2. V lost 5 bases, J lost 4 bases, and 14 bases stayed unmatched. Looked up from germline, CDR1 is LNHDA and CDR2 is SQIVND (reference sequence). The CDR3 contains 18 residues. CDR3 sequence (DNA): TGTGCCAGTAGTGCCCGTTTTGCGGGAGGGCCGTTCACCGGGGAGCTGTTTTTT. It is translated as CASSARFAGGPFTGELFF.

The chain combines TRBV15 with TRBJ2-7; D might be TRBD1 (6 bases). Germline V gene data show CDR1 as LNHNV and CDR2 as YYDKDF (reference sequence). The CDR3 sequence is 16 residues long. V lost 5 bases, J lost 3 bases, and 20 bases lay in between. The CDR3 sequence is CATSSEVSGAHYEQYF. The CDR3 bases are TGTGCCACCAGCTCAGAGGTTTCAGGGGCACACTACGAGCAGTACTTC.

The gene calls are TRBV25-1 and TRBJ1-1, with TRBD1 identical over 7 bases. CDR1 MGHDK and CDR2 SYGVNS come from the germline V gene. This CDR3 is built from 14 residues. V gave up 8 bases and J gave up 5 bases; unmatched junction bases: 11. The chain's CDR3 is CASRAGDRPTEAFF. Here the CDR3 DNA reads TGTGCCAGCCGCGCCGGGGACAGACCGACTGAAGCTTTCTTT.

This chain connects TRBV28 to TRBJ2-7; TRBD1 is a possible D gene (5 bases). V lost 5 bases and J 1 base, leaving 18 bases between the germline ends. The CDR3 runs 16 residues. Germline CDR1 MDHEN, CDR2 SYDVKM. CDR3 in amino acids: CASSTSQGHPSYEQYF. In nucleotides, the CDR3 is TGTGCCAGCAGTACCTCGCAGGGCCATCCATCCTACGAGCAGTACTTC.

This clone was seen just once. The genes are TRBV15 and TRBJ1-5; D unclear. This CDR3 region has 16 residues. Germline assignment: CDR1 LNHNV and CDR2 YYDKDF (reference sequence). V lost 0 bases and J 2 bases, leaving 11 bases between the germline ends. CDR3 in amino acids: CATSRDGENGNQPQHF. The DNA of the CDR3 is TGTGCCACCAGCAGAGATGGGGAAAACGGCAATCAGCCCCAGCATTTT.

The rearrangement links TRBV19 to TRBJ1-3, with unresolved D. This CDR3 has 13 residues. Trimming cost V 10 bases and J 2 bases, with 12 bases left between them. Germline CDR1 reads LNHDA; CDR2 reads SQIVND (reference sequence). The CDR3 DNA follows: TGTGCCACATTCCTTGGCCCTGGAAACACCATATATTTT. Protein sequence: CATFLGPGNTIYF.

This clone was seen more than once but under ten times. The chain recombines TRBV19 with TRBJ2-3; D remains unclear. Trimming removed 3 bases at V and 8 bases at J, with 12 bases between. The CDR3 is 13 residues long. From germline, CDR1 is LNHDA and CDR2 SQIVND (reference sequence). DNA for the CDR3: TGTGCCAGTAGTATCCGGCAGGCCGGTACGCAGTATTTT. Encoded protein: CASSIRQAGTQYF.

The chain combines TRBV30 with TRBJ1-2; D may be TRBD1 (5 bases). The germline V gene encodes CDR1 GTSNPN and CDR2 SVGIG (reference sequence). The CDR3 spans 14 residues. Trimming took off 0 bases at V and 4 bases at J, with 12 bases between the two ends. CDR3 region: CAWSVARESYGYTF. In nucleotides, the CDR3 is TGTGCCTGGAGTGTAGCCAGGGAAAGCTATGGCTACACCTTC.

The rearrangement uses TRBV15 and TRBJ2-3; perhaps TRBD2 as D (5 bases). The V and J ends lost 0 bases and 6 bases respectively, with 7 bases between them. Germline V CDR1 and CDR2: LNHNV, YYDKDF (reference sequence). The CDR3 runs to 13 residues. CDR3: CATSRDVADTQYF. The CDR3 DNA reads as TGTGCCACCAGCAGAGATGTAGCGGATACGCAGTATTTT.

This clone was observed a single time. J is TRBJ2-3 and V is TRBV29-1, with 12 nucleotides matching TRBD2. Germline CDR1 and CDR2: SQVTM and ANQGSEA. V lost 3 bases and J lost 4; bases outside the gene matches: 5. The CDR3 extends over 15 amino acids. The CDR3: CSVDPRLAGADTQYF. The CDR3 DNA reads as TGCAGCGTTGATCCGAGACTAGCGGGAGCAGATACGCAGTATTTT.

The CDR3 coding sequence is TGTGCCAGCAGTTCCACTACCGCCGTTGTAGCAGATACGCAGTATTTT. Its protein product is CASSSTTAVVADTQYF. The chain couples TRBV27 to TRBJ2-3; unclear D gene. The CDR3 runs to 16 residues. The V end lost 4 bases, the J end lost 4 bases, and 18 bases lay between the germline ends. The germline CDR1 and CDR2 sequences are MNHEY and SMNVEV (reference sequence).

This chain links TRBV5-6 with TRBJ1-1; no reliable D call. The CDR3 contains 11 residues. The ends were cut back, 2 bases at V and 7 bases at J, with 6 bases in the middle. Per the germline V gene, CDR1 is SGHDT and CDR2 is YYEEEE. In DNA, the CDR3 is TGTGCCAGCAGCTTAGGTCGTGAAGCTTTCTTT. Residues: CASSLGREAFF.

This chain's CDR3 is CASSRGTGGEQYF. The CDR3 nucleotides are TGTGCCAGCAGCCGTGGGACAGGCGGGGAGCAGTACTTC. The rearrangement joins TRBV14 to TRBJ2-7, with 8 bases aligning to TRBD1. The V gene's germline CDR1 is SGHDN and CDR2 FVKESK. Trimming took 4 bases from V and 7 from J; bases not matched to a gene: 6. This CDR3 region has 13 residues.

Concerning this clone itself: Other nucleotide sequences from this sample produce the same CDR3. The rearrangement uses TRBV10-3 and TRBJ2-1, with D uncertain. Germline values: CDR1 ENHRY, CDR2 SYGVKD. This CDR3 has 15 residues. The germline V and J ends were trimmed by 6 bases and 0 bases, with 12 bases remaining between them. The CDR3 DNA sequence: TGTGCCATCAGGCAAGACACGAGCTCCTACAATGAGCAGTTCTTC. Translated, it gives CAIRQDTSSYNEQFF.

J is TRBJ1-3 and V is TRBV28; no firm D call. Germline V gene data show CDR1 as MDHEN and CDR2 as SYDVKM. The CDR3 spans 17 residues. V was pared by 5 bases and J by 0 bases, with 17 bases between. The CDR3 loop reads CASSDARAKLSGNTIYF. The CDR3 region has the DNA TGTGCCAGCAGTGATGCAAGGGCGAAACTCTCTGGAAACACCATATATTTT.

This rearrangement joins TRBV29-1 to TRBJ2-1, with 8 bases that match TRBD2. Germline CDR1 and CDR2: SQVTM and ANQGSEA. This CDR3 contains 16 residues. V lost 1 base, J lost 3 bases, and 8 bases stayed unmatched. In DNA, the CDR3 is TGCAGCGTTGAAGGTCAAGCGGGAGCTATCTACAATGAGCAGTTCTTC. It translates to CSVEGQAGAIYNEQFF.

The rearrangement links TRBV6-5 to TRBJ2-1; D not certain. The CDR3 is 14 amino acids. CDR1 is MNHEY, CDR2 SVGAGI, per germline. The germline V and J ends were trimmed by 7 bases and 2 bases, with 12 bases remaining between them. CDR3 sequence reads: CASTRRYTYNEQFF. The CDR3 nucleotides read TGTGCCAGCACCCGCAGGTACACCTACAATGAGCAGTTCTTC.